This T cell receptor (beta chain) was documented in a study of T cells after yellow fever vaccination. Study outcomes and limitations: Secondary responses were weaker yet peaked faster, day 5 versus 15. CD4 and CD8 compartments shared a small share of clonotypes, likely from convergent recombination.

This CDR3 contains 15 residues. V was pared by 0 bases and J by 0 bases, with 9 bases between. The germline V gene encodes CDR1 SGHRS and CDR2 YFSETQ. This clonotype was observed a few times. What it binds is unknown. TCRdb re-called the 5' RACE reads through MiXCR, storing one row per CDR3 protein. The sample includes approximately 180,000 distinct CDR3 sequences, approximately 6.2% of them seen just once. The sequenced sample was CD4+ T cells sorted from PBMCs, obtained on the day of the first yellow fever vaccination. The sequence was collected from a man younger than 30 who received the YFV17D yellow fever vaccine. The V call is TRBV5-1, the J call TRBJ1-1; no clear D gene. DNA for the CDR3: TGCGCCAGCAGCTTGGGCAGCGTATTGAACACTGAAGCTTTCTTT. Encoded protein: CASSLGSVLNTEAFF.